This T cell receptor beta chain was identified in a study of OX40 agonist ivuxolimab in advanced cancers. Study background: It was ivuxolimab, an agonistic anti-OX40 (CD134) antibody, that patients were treated with. People who had prior anti-PD-1, anti-PD-L1 or anti-CTLA-4 therapy could take part, and under 45% had some. The study, taken as a whole, reports: The CD4+ and CD8+ T cells in the blood had expanded clonally by week 6 at 0.1 to 3.0 mg/kg. On average, a greater number of expanded clones characterised CD8+ T cells relative to CD4+.

With regard to this clone: What it recognizes is unknown.

V gave up 4 bases and J gave up 3 bases; unmatched junction bases: 4. The CDR3 runs to 14 residues. Germline CDR1 is MNHEY and CDR2 is SVGAGI. The data were produced by immunoSEQ multiplex PCR, yet TCRdb's version contains in-frame clones alone and is incomplete. Counted here are tens of thousands of clones, over 90% occurring once; the ten biggest clones make up less than 8%. The chain links TRBV6-5 to TRBJ2-7, with 9 bases aligning to TRBD1. This receptor was identified in an adult with an advanced solid tumor such as melanoma, head and neck, liver or kidney cancer. The specimen comprised CD4+ or CD8+ T cells sorted from blood, sampled in a trial of the OX40 agonist ivuxolimab. The CDR3, as DNA: TGTGCCAGCAGTTCCGGGACAGGGCTCTACGAGCAGTACTTC. Its translation: CASSSGTGLYEQYF.